The 30 T cell receptor beta chains below were found in one sample sequenced in a study of radiation and T cells in renal cell carcinoma (dated by TCRdb to the early 2020s). The sample's time point label, in plain terms: baseline pretreatment blood. In light of the paper, this sample's treatment or condition label describes: 15 Gy SBRT to primary tumor, nephrectomy 4 weeks later. Libraries came from the immunoSEQ multiplex PCR assay. Entries here come from immuneACCESS through TCRdb and include only in-frame sequences with V and J called. Some clones fail to appear in such tables; in the studies checked, an unresolved V gene covers under half of the shortfall, and the cause of the remainder is unknown. Across this sample there are 150,000 or so clones, with roughly nine tenths seen only once. The ten largest make up about 4% of the sample. The sequenced sample was blood, obtained from a patient whose treatment included radiotherapy and nephrectomy. The receptors stem from an older woman with renal cell carcinoma.

DNA for the CDR3: TGCGCCAGCAGCTTGGGTCTGGACAGGGTTTATGGCTACACCTTC. Translation gives CASSLGLDRVYGYTF. This chain links TRBV5-1 with TRBJ1-2; 8 positions agree with TRBD1. The CDR3 sequence is 15 residues long. Germline loops: CDR1 SGHRS, CDR2 YFSETQ. The junction had 6 bases not matched to a gene; V was cut back by 0 bases and J by 5 bases.

This chain joins TRBV4-2 and TRBJ2-3; a weak D match, TRBD1 (5 bases). Germline V gives CDR1 LGHNA, CDR2 YNFKEQ. This CDR3 comprises 16 residues. The germline V and J ends were trimmed by 1 base and 3 bases, with 14 bases remaining between them. The CDR3 here is CASSQGSISGTDTQYF. The CDR3 coding sequence is TGTGCCAGCAGCCAAGGAAGTATTTCAGGGACAGATACGCAGTATTTT.

The chain joins TRBV7-2 to TRBJ2-2, with 7 bases that match TRBD1. CDR1 SGHTA and CDR2 FQGNSA come from the germline V gene. Trimming took 4 bases from V and 1 from J; bases not matched to a gene: 3. The CDR3 covers 15 residues. The CDR3 DNA reads as TGTGCCAGCAGCTCCCGGACAGGGAACACCGGGGAGCTGTTTTTT. This codes for CASSSRTGNTGELFF.

This chain joins TRBV7-2 and TRBJ2-7; D is tentatively TRBD1 or TRBD2 (7 bases each). The CDR3 has 13 residues. Germline V lookup: CDR1 SGHTA, CDR2 FQGNSA. Trimming cost V 5 bases and J 4 bases, with 12 bases left between them. In DNA form, the CDR3 reads TGTGCCAGCAGCCCCCAGGGGGGGTACGAGCAGTACTTC. Residues: CASSPQGGYEQYF.

The chain is built from TRBV5-6 and TRBJ1-1; D is perhaps TRBD1 (5 bases). The CDR3 is 17 amino acids. V was clipped by 1 base and J by 1 base, with 17 bases between them. The germline V gene encodes CDR1 SGHDT and CDR2 YYEEEE. The CDR3 is CASSLPPTRGRNTEAFF. CDR3 nucleotide sequence: TGTGCCAGCAGCTTGCCGCCAACAAGGGGAAGGAACACTGAAGCTTTCTTT. Variable domain in full (rest from reference TRBV5-6 and TRBJ1-1): DAGVTQSPTHLIKTRGQQVTLRCSPKSGHDTVSWYQQALGQGPQFIFQYYEEEERQRGNFPDRFSGHQFPNYSSELNVNALLLGDSALYLCASSLPPTRGRNTEAFFGQGTRLTVV.

The chain links TRBV5-6 to TRBJ2-2; TRBD2 agrees at 12 bases. Trimming cost V 2 bases and J 7 bases; bases outside gene matches: 12. This CDR3 spans 18 amino acids. CDR1 is SGHDT and CDR2 is YYEEEE in the germline V gene. CDR3 DNA: TGTGCCAGCAGCTTCTCGCCCGGACTAGCGGGGCCTCGCGGGGAGCTGTTTTTT. Protein sequence: CASSFSPGLAGPRGELFF.

The CDR3 bases are TGTGCCAGCAGCTTCCGGGACAGGGCTTACGATGAGCAGTTCTTC. Amino acids: CASSFRDRAYDEQFF. V gene TRBV11-2 combines with J gene TRBJ2-1, with 9 bases identical to TRBD1. CDR1 SGHAT and CDR2 FQNNGV come from the germline V gene. The CDR3 extends over 15 amino acids. V shed 3 bases and J 8 bases; nucleotides not matched to a gene: 8.

The V and J genes are TRBV30 and TRBJ1-1; D ambiguous. The length of the CDR3 is 10 residues. In germline, CDR1 is GTSNPN, CDR2 SVGIG (reference sequence). The V and J ends lost 4 bases and 11 bases respectively, with 11 bases between them. Written as DNA, the CDR3 is TGTGCCTGGATACCGGGGTTGGCTTTCTTT. This gives the protein CAWIPGLAFF.

The genes are TRBV6-6 and TRBJ2-7; TRBD2 matches at 11 bases. Germline V gene sequence: CDR1 MNHNY, CDR2 SVGAGI (reference sequence). V shed 5 bases and J 2 bases; nucleotides not matched to a gene: 5. This CDR3 comprises 15 residues. The CDR3 nucleotides read TGTGCCAGCAGTGCAATAGCGGGGGGGCCCTACGAGCAGTACTTC. Its translation is CASSAIAGGPYEQYF.

The chain carries TRBV19 and TRBJ2-5, with D uncertain. V dropped 4 bases and J dropped 5 bases, with 14 bases sitting between them. The CDR3 covers 14 residues. Germline-derived CDR1 and CDR2 are LNHDA and SQIVND (reference sequence). The CDR3: CASSRRVYPETQYF. The CDR3 nucleotides are TGTGCCAGTAGTAGACGCGTCTACCCCGAGACCCAGTACTTC.

V is TRBV7-8 and J is TRBJ2-6, with D unclear. This CDR3 contains 16 residues. V was pared by 3 bases and J by 0 bases, with 9 bases between. The germline V gene encodes CDR1 SGHVS and CDR2 FQNEAQ. The CDR3 sequence is CASSFQKGSGANVLTF. CDR3 in DNA: TGTGCCAGCAGCTTTCAGAAGGGCTCTGGGGCCAACGTCCTGACTTTC.

This sequence joins TRBV7-2 and TRBJ2-1; 10 bases align to TRBD2. The germline V gene has CDR1 SGHTA and CDR2 FQGNSA. Losses at the gene ends were 5 bases for V and 2 bases for J; bases not matched to a gene: 3. The CDR3 is 15 amino acids. This CDR3 reads CASSISGGAYNEQFF. The CDR3 DNA reads TGTGCCAGCAGCATAAGCGGGGGGGCCTACAATGAGCAGTTCTTC.

This clone was counted a single time. The gene calls are TRBV6-5 and TRBJ1-2, with TRBD1 as a possible D gene (5 bases). The V and J ends lost 6 bases and 6 bases respectively, with 17 bases between them. Germline-derived CDR1 and CDR2 are MNHEY and SVGAGI. This CDR3 spans 14 amino acids. In DNA form, the CDR3 reads TGTGCCAGCAGCCAGGGTCGGGGTGAAGATGGCTACACCTTC. This gives the protein CASSQGRGEDGYTF.

V usage is TRBV7-8 and J usage is TRBJ2-1; D not certain. The CDR3 sequence is 13 residues long. Trimming took off 8 bases at V and 0 bases at J, with 8 bases between the two ends. Germline lookup yields CDR1 SGHVS and CDR2 FQNEAQ. CDR3 protein: CASLESSYNEQFF. In DNA, the CDR3 is TGTGCCAGCCTAGAGAGCTCCTACAATGAGCAGTTCTTC.

V gene TRBV5-4 combines with J gene TRBJ2-7, with 7 bases that match TRBD1. Losses at the gene ends were 2 bases for V and 2 bases for J; bases not matched to a gene: 4. This CDR3 is 14 amino acids long. Germline assignment: CDR1 SGHNT and CDR2 YYREEE (reference sequence). The CDR3: CASSLPGTAYEQYF. CDR3 nucleotides: TGTGCCAGCAGCTTACCGGGGACAGCCTACGAGCAGTACTTC.

Here the CDR3 reads CAWSEQGLYGYTF. The CDR3 region has the DNA TGTGCCTGGAGTGAACAAGGGCTCTATGGCTACACCTTC. The gene calls are TRBV30 and TRBJ1-2, with D hard to call. There are 13 residues in the CDR3. The V gene lost 1 base and the J gene lost 4 bases, with 10 bases spanning the gap. Germline V lookup: CDR1 GTSNPN, CDR2 SVGIG (reference sequence).

This chain joins TRBV28 and TRBJ2-7, with D possibly being TRBD1 (5 bases). This CDR3 comprises 12 residues. The ends were cut back, 8 bases at V and 2 bases at J, with 10 bases in the middle. Germline V gene lookup returns CDR1 MDHEN and CDR2 SYDVKM. The chain's CDR3 is CASGAGAYEQYF. The CDR3 DNA is TGTGCCAGCGGGGCCGGTGCCTACGAGCAGTACTTC.

The chain has TRBV9 and TRBJ2-1; D remains unclear. The CDR3 consists of 14 residues. Germline lookup yields CDR1 SGDLS and CDR2 YYNGEE. The V end was cut by 2 bases, the J end by 2 bases, with 8 bases between. The DNA for the CDR3 is TGTGCCAGCAGCGTGTCGGTCACCTACAATGAGCAGTTCTTC. Translated: CASSVSVTYNEQFF.

The chain is built from TRBV29-1 and TRBJ1-4, with unresolved D. CDR3 length: 12 residues. The germline V gene has CDR1 SQVTM and CDR2 ANQGSEA. Trimming took 7 bases from V and 8 from J, leaving 14 bases between them. The CDR3 nucleotides are TGCAGCGGGGGAGGAGGGCGAGAAAAACTGTTTTTT. This sequence encodes CSGGGGREKLFF.

The V and J genes are TRBV29-1 and TRBJ2-7; 8 bases line up with TRBD1. Germline lookup yields CDR1 SQVTM and CDR2 ANQGSEA. The junction had 18 bases not matched to a gene; V was cut back by 2 bases and J by 6 bases. The CDR3 has 17 residues. CDR3 DNA: TGCAGCGTTGAATCTCGGGTCTCCGGACAGGGCGGAGTCGAGCAGTACTTC. As protein: CSVESRVSGQGGVEQYF.

The V gene is TRBV6-5, the J gene TRBJ1-2, with D unclear. CDR1 MNHEY and CDR2 SVGAGI come from the germline V gene. The CDR3 is 12 residues long. The V end lost 7 bases, the J end lost 12 bases, and 18 bases lay between the germline ends. CDR3 amino acids: CASNSIDWVHTF. In DNA form, the CDR3 reads TGTGCCAGCAATTCAATCGACTGGGTTCACACCTTC.

CDR3 amino acids: CASSLGYNSPLHF. The CDR3 nucleotides read TGCGCCAGCAGCTTAGGGTATAATTCACCCCTCCACTTT. The rearrangement uses TRBV5-1 and TRBJ1-6; D is undetermined. Germline CDR1 SGHRS, CDR2 YFSETQ. This CDR3 contains 13 residues. V dropped 2 bases and J dropped 4 bases, with 4 bases sitting between them.

The rearrangement uses TRBV2 and TRBJ1-6, with 7 bases aligning to TRBD1. V lost 2 bases, J lost 8 bases, and 0 bases stayed unmatched. The CDR3 loop spans 13 amino acids. Germline V lookup: CDR1 SNHLY, CDR2 FYNNEI. CDR3 nucleotide sequence: TGTGCCAGCAGTGAACAGGGGGATTCACCCCTCCACTTT. It specifies CASSEQGDSPLHF. Together with reference TRBV2 and TRBJ1-6, the CDR3 gives the full variable domain: EPEVTQTPSHQVTQMGQEVILRCVPISNHLYFYWYRQILGQKVEFLVSFYNNEISEKSEIFDDQFSVERPDGSNFTLKIRSTKLEDSAMYFCASSEQGDSPLHFGNGTRLTVT.

The V and J genes are TRBV12-5 and TRBJ2-2; D tentatively fits TRBD1 or TRBD2 (5 bases each). CDR3 length: 16 residues. Trimming removed 3 bases at V and 4 bases at J, with 15 bases between. Germline CDR1 and CDR2: LGHNT and FRNRAP. The CDR3 bases are TGTGCTAGTGGTTTAACTGTGGGGACGGTCACCGGGGAGCTGTTTTTT. This gives the protein CASGLTVGTVTGELFF.

The V call is TRBV30, the J call TRBJ2-3, with D unresolved. This CDR3 comprises 15 residues. Trimming cost V 0 bases and J 0 bases, with 10 bases left between them. CDR1 and CDR2 from the germline V gene are GTSNPN and SVGIG (reference sequence). The CDR3 bases are TGTGCCTGGAGTGTACGTCACCTTAGCACAGATACGCAGTATTTT. This codes for CAWSVRHLSTDTQYF.

CDR3 sequence reads: CASTMGLDSGNTIYF. The CDR3 DNA reads TGTGCCAGTACTATGGGCCTGGACTCTGGAAACACCATATATTTT. The rearrangement joins TRBV19 to TRBJ1-3, with D unclear. The CDR3 loop spans 15 amino acids. The V gene lost 7 bases and the J gene lost 0 bases, with 13 bases spanning the gap. Germline CDR1 and CDR2: LNHDA and SQIVND (reference sequence).

The chain carries TRBV7-2 and TRBJ2-2; 7 positions match TRBD2. Germline V lookup: CDR1 SGHTA, CDR2 FQGNSA. The J segment lost 2 bases and the V segment lost 4 bases, leaving 10 bases of the junction unmatched. The CDR3 is made up of 17 amino acids. The CDR3 sequence: CASSSRGSGANTGELFF. CDR3 sequence (DNA): TGTGCCAGCAGCTCCCGTGGGAGCGGGGCAAACACCGGGGAGCTGTTTTTT.

The chain recombines TRBV27 with TRBJ2-7; 7 bases map to TRBD2. The CDR3 runs 14 residues. Germline CDR1 MNHEY, CDR2 SMNVEV (reference sequence). The V and J ends lost 5 bases and 3 bases, in that order; junction bases with no gene match: 7. The CDR3 here is CASSVSGEIYEQYF. The CDR3 region has the DNA TGTGCCAGCAGTGTCAGCGGGGAGATCTACGAGCAGTACTTC.

The chain carries TRBV15 and TRBJ1-5; TRBD1 agrees at 7 bases. The CDR3 has 15 residues. In germline, CDR1 is LNHNV, CDR2 YYDKDF (reference sequence). V was pared by 3 bases and J by 0 bases, with 2 bases of the junction left unmatched. The CDR3 coding sequence is TGTGCCACCAGCAGGGACAGGCCTAGCAATCAGCCCCAGCATTTT. Protein: CATSRDRPSNQPQHF.

The V gene is TRBV28, the J gene TRBJ1-2, with 9 nucleotides matching TRBD1. The CDR3 extends over 14 amino acids. V dropped 7 bases and J dropped 8; count of bases not matched to a gene: 11. Per germline, CDR1 MDHEN and CDR2 SYDVKM. CDR3 sequence reads: CASITPDRGRGYTF. The CDR3 nucleotides are TGTGCCAGCATCACTCCGGACAGGGGACGCGGCTACACCTTC.